The sequence of this T cell receptor (beta chain) was determined in a study of blood T cells in healthy people across ages. The second PCR ran roughly 7 to 12 cycles with a sample-barcoded 5' primer and J-beta primers. TCRdb re-called the 5' RACE reads through MiXCR, storing one row per CDR3 protein. The sample records around 710,000 distinct CDR3 sequences, 40% to 45% being singletons. This clonotype was recorded many times. V was clipped by 0 bases and J by 0 bases, with 9 bases between them. Germline V gene data show CDR1 as MNHNS and CDR2 as SASEGT. This CDR3 has 16 residues. The study drew donors from healthy Caucasian individuals in Russia aged about 6 to 90.

The J gene is TRBJ2-4, the V gene TRBV6-1; D possibly corresponds to TRBD2 (6 bases). This TCR was sampled from a woman aged 55-75 years in good health. The sequenced sample was blood. CDR3 sequence reads: CASSEASGLAKNIQYF. The CDR3 DNA is TGTGCCAGCAGTGAAGCGTCGGGACTAGCCAAAAACATTCAGTACTTC.